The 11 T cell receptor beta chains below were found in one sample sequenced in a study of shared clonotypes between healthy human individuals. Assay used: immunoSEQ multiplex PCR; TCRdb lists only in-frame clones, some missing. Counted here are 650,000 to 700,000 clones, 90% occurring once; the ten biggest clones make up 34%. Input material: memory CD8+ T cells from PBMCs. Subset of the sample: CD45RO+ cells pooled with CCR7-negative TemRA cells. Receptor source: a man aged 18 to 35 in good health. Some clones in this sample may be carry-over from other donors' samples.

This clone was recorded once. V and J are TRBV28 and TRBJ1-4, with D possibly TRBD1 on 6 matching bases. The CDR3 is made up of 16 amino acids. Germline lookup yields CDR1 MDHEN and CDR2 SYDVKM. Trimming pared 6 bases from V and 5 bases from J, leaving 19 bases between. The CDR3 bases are TGTGCCAGCAGCAAGGACTTGGGGGGGCTCAATGAAAAACTGTTTTTT. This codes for CASSKDLGGLNEKLFF.

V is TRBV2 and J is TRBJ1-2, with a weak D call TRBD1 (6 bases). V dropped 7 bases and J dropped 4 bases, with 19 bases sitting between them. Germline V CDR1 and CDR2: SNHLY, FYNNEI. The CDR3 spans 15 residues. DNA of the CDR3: TGTGCCAGCATTCCCCCGGGGGCAGGGTTCTATGGCTACACCTTC. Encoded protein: CASIPPGAGFYGYTF.

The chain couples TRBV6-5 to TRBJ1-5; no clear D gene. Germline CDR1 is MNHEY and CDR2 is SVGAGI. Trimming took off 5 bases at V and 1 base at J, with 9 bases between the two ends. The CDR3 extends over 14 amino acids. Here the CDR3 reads CASSPMGSNQPQHF. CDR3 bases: TGTGCCAGCAGTCCCATGGGAAGCAATCAGCCCCAGCATTTT.

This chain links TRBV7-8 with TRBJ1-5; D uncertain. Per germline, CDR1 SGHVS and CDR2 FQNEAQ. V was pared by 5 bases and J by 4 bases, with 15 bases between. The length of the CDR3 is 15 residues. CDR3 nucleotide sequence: TGTGCCAGCAGCCCAAGGTGGGAGCCGAATCAGCCCCAGCATTTT. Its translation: CASSPRWEPNQPQHF.

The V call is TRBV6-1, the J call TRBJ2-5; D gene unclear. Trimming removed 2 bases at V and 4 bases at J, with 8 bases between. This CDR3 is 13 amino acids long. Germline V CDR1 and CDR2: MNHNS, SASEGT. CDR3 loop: CASSESVRETQYF. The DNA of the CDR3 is TGTGCCAGCAGTGAATCTGTCAGAGAGACCCAGTACTTC.

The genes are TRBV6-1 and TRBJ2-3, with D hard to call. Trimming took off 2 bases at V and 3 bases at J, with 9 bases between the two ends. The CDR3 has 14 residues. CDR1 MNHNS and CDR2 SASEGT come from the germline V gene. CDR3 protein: CASSELSGTDTQYF. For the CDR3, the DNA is TGTGCCAGCAGTGAATTGAGTGGAACAGATACGCAGTATTTT.

The CDR3 DNA follows: TGTGCCAGCATTGACCGGTCGGGCGAGCAGTTCTTC. Its translation: CASIDRSGEQFF. This chain joins TRBV28 and TRBJ2-1; D unclear. The CDR3 runs to 12 residues. The ends were cut back, 7 bases at V and 10 bases at J, with 14 bases in the middle. Germline loops: CDR1 MDHEN, CDR2 SYDVKM.

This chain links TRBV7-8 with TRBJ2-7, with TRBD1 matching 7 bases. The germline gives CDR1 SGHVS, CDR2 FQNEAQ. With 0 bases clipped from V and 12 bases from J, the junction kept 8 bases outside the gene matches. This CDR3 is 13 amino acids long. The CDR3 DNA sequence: TGTGCCAGCAGCTTAGCCAACAGGGGCGAGTGGTACTTC. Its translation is CASSLANRGEWYF.

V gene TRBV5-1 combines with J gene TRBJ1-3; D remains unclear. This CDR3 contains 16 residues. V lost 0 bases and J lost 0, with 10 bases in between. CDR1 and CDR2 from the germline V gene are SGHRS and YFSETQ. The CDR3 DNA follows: TGCGCCAGCAGCTTGGATGCGCTCCCCTCTGGAAACACCATATATTTT. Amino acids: CASSLDALPSGNTIYF. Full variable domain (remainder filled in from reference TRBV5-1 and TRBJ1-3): KAGVTQTPRYLIKTRGQQVTLSCSPISGHRSVSWYQQTPGQGLQFLFEYFSETQRNKGNFPGRFSGRQFSNSRSEMNVSTLELGDSALYLCASSLDALPSGNTIYFGEGSWLTVV.

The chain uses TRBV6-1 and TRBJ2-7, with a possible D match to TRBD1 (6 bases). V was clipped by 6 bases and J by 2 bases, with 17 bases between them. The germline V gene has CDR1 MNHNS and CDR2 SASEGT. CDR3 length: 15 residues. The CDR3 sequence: CASRMGHILPYEQYF. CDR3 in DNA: TGTGCCAGCAGGATGGGACATATACTTCCCTACGAGCAGTACTTC.

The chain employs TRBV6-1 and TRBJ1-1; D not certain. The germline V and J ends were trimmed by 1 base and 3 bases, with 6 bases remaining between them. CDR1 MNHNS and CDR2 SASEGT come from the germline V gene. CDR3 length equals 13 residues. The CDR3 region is CASSEGRYTEAFF. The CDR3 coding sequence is TGTGCCAGCAGTGAAGGCAGGTACACTGAAGCTTTCTTT.